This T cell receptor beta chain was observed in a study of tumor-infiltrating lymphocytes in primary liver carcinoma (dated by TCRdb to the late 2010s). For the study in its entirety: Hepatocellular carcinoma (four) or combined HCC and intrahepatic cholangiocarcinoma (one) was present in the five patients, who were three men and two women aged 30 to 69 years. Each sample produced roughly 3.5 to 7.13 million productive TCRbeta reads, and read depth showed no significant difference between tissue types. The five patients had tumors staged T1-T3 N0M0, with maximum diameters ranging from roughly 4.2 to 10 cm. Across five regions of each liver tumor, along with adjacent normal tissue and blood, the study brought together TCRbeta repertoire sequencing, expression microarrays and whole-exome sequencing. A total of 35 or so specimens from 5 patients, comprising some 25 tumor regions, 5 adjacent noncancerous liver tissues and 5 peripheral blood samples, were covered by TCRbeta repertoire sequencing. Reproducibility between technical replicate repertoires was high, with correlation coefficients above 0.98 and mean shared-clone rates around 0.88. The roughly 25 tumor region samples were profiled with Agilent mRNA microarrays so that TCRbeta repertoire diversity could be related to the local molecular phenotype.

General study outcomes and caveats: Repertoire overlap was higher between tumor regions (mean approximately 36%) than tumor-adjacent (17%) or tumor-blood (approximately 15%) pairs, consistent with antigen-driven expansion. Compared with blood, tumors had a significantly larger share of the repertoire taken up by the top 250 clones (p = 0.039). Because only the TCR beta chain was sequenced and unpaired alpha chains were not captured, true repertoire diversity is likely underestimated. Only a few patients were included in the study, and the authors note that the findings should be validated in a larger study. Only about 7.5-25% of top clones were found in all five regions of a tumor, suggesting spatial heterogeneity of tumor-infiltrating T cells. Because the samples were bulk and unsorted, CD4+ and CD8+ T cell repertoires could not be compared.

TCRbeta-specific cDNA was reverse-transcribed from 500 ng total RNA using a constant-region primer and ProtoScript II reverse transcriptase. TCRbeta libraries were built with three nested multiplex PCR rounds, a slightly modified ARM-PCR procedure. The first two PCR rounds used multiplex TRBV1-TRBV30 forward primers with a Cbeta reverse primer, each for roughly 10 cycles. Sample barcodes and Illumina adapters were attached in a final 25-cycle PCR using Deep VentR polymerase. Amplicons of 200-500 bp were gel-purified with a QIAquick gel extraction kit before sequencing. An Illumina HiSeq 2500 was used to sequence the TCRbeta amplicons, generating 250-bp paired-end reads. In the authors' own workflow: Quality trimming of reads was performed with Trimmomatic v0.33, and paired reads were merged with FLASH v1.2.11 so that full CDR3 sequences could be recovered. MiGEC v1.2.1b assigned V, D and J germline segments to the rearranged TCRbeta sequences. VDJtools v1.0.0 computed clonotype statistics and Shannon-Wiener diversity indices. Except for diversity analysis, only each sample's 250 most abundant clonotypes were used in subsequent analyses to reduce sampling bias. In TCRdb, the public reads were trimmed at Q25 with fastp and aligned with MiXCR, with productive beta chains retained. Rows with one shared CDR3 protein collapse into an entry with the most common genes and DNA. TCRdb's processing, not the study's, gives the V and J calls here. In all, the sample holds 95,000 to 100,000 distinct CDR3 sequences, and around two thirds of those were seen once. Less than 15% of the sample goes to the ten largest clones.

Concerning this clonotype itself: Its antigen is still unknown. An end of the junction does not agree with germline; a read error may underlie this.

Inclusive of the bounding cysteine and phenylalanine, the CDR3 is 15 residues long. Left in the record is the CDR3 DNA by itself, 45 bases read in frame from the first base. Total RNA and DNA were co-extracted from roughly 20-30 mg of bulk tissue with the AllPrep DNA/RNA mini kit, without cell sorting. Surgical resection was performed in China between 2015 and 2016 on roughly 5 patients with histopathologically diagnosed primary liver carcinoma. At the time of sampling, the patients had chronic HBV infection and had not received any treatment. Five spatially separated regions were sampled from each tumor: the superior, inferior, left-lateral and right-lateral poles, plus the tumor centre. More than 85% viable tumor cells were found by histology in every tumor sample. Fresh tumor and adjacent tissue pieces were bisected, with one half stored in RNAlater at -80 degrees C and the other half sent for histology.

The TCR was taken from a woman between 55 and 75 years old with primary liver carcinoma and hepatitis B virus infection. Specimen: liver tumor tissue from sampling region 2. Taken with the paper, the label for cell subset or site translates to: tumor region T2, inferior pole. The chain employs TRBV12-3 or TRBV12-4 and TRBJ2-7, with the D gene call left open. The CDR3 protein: CASSLAPTLSYEQYF. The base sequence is TGTGCTAGCAGCTTAGCTCCCACCCTCTCCTACGAGCAGTACTTC.